Each of the 18 T cell receptor beta chains below was sequenced from the same sample in a study of T cell changes during pregnancy in multiple sclerosis. The protocol was immunoSEQ multiplex PCR, while the TCRdb copy is restricted to in-frame clones and leaves out a portion. Among around 33,000 clones, nearly 90% were seen once, and the ten largest hold around 0.62%. The material was CD4+ T cells from peripheral blood mononuclear cells, obtained in the third trimester of pregnancy. Receptors were obtained from a female donor in good health, enrolled as a control in a pregnancy study.

The J gene is TRBJ2-1, the V gene TRBV30, with 8 nucleotides matching TRBD2. With 5 bases clipped from V and 7 bases from J, the junction kept 13 bases outside the gene matches. This CDR3 is 15 amino acids long. Germline CDR1 is GTSNPN and CDR2 is SVGIG (reference sequence). CDR3 DNA sequence: TGTGCCTGGGGCAAGGGACTAGAGGTAGGGAATGAGCAGTTCTTC. Translated: CAWGKGLEVGNEQFF.

The chain employs TRBV7-9 and TRBJ2-7; D gene unclear. CDR1 and CDR2 (germline): SEHNR, FQNEAQ (reference sequence). This CDR3 spans 11 amino acids. V was shortened by 5 bases and J by 4 bases, with 6 bases between the two germline ends. CDR3 loop: CASSHQYEQYF. In DNA, the CDR3 is TGTGCCAGCAGCCACCAGTACGAGCAGTACTTC.

This clone has a single count. The chain couples TRBV11-2 to TRBJ1-5; D gene ambiguous. Germline-derived CDR1 and CDR2 are SGHAT and FQNNGV. Between the trimmed V and J ends, which lost 5 bases and 6 bases, there was a span of 11 bases. This CDR3 contains 13 residues. The CDR3 nucleotides are TGTGCCAGCAGCCCGTCCGGGAGTCAGCCCCAGCATTTT. Its protein is CASSPSGSQPQHF.

The chain has TRBV7-8 and TRBJ2-1, with 11 positions matching TRBD2. V lost 7 bases, J lost 7 bases, and 6 bases stayed unmatched. The CDR3 sequence is 14 residues long. Germline CDR1 SGHVS, CDR2 FQNEAQ. CDR3 loop: CASISSSGRNEQFF. The CDR3 coding sequence is TGTGCCAGCATATCGTCTAGCGGGAGGAATGAGCAGTTCTTC. Drawing the rest from reference TRBV7-8 and TRBJ2-1, the complete variable domain is GAGVSQSPRYKVAKRGQDVALRCDPISGHVSLFWYQQALGQGPEFLTYFQNEAQLDKSGLPSDRFFAERPEGSVSTLKIQRTQQEDSAVYLCASISSSGRNEQFFGPGTRLTVL.

The chain uses TRBV27 and TRBJ2-1; 15 positions match TRBD2. CDR3 length: 20 amino acids. Germline loops: CDR1 MNHEY, CDR2 SMNVEV (reference sequence). Trimming at V came to 5 bases and at J to 5 bases, leaving 16 bases not matched to a gene. CDR3 region: CASSHGLAGGNRGFHNEQFF. The CDR3 nucleotides read TGTGCCAGCAGTCACGGACTAGCGGGGGGGAATAGAGGATTTCACAATGAGCAGTTCTTC.

This clone showed up just once. This sequence joins TRBV5-6 and TRBJ2-3; 7 nucleotides line up with TRBD1. J gave up 4 bases and V 0 bases, and 8 bases lay outside the gene matches. Germline loops: CDR1 SGHDT, CDR2 YYEEEE. This CDR3 has 16 residues. CDR3 region: CASSLGRGQGADTQYF. In DNA, the CDR3 is TGTGCCAGCAGCTTGGGTCGGGGCCAGGGGGCAGATACGCAGTATTTT.

This clone was found once. V gene TRBV4-2 combines with J gene TRBJ2-1; 11 bases line up with TRBD2. V gave up 0 bases and J gave up 8 bases; unmatched junction bases: 6. The CDR3 runs to 16 residues. Germline values: CDR1 LGHNA, CDR2 YNFKEQ. The CDR3 loop reads CASSQEATSGIHEQFF. The CDR3 coding sequence is TGTGCCAGCAGCCAAGAAGCGACTAGCGGGATCCATGAGCAGTTCTTC.

This chain uses TRBV27 with TRBJ1-2; D is unclear. Trimming removed 6 bases at V and 2 bases at J, with 16 bases between. CDR3 length equals 15 residues. Germline CDR1 is MNHEY and CDR2 is SMNVEV (reference sequence). CDR3 loop: CASSLSGVVNYGYTF. DNA of the CDR3: TGTGCCAGCAGCCTCAGCGGGGTAGTAAACTATGGCTACACCTTC.

This rearrangement joins TRBV30 to TRBJ1-1; maybe TRBD1 (6 bases). The CDR3 is 14 residues long. The V end lost 3 bases, the J end lost 1 base, and 12 bases lay between the germline ends. Per the germline V gene, CDR1 is GTSNPN and CDR2 is SVGIG (reference sequence). CDR3 coding DNA: TGTGCCTGGAGGGCCGGGACACCGAACACTGAAGCTTTCTTT. As protein: CAWRAGTPNTEAFF. The full variable domain, rest sourced from reference TRBV30 and TRBJ1-1, is SQTIHQWPATLVQPVGSPLSLECTVEGTSNPNLYWYRQAAGRGLQLLFYSVGIGQISSEVPQNLSASRPQDRQFILSSKKLLLSDSGFYLCAWRAGTPNTEAFFGQGTRLTVV.

DNA of the CDR3: TGCGCCAGCAGCACCGGACGGACAGGGGGCGCGGATACGCAGTATTTT. This codes for CASSTGRTGGADTQYF. The chain uses TRBV5-1 and TRBJ2-3; 11 positions match TRBD1. The junction had 10 bases not matched to a gene; V was cut back by 4 bases and J by 6 bases. Germline assignment: CDR1 SGHRS and CDR2 YFSETQ. This CDR3 has 16 amino acids.

This chain links TRBV6-1 with TRBJ2-1; D perhaps matches TRBD1 (5 bases). The germline V gene encodes CDR1 MNHNS and CDR2 SASEGT. The CDR3 sequence is 13 residues long. The V end lost 6 bases, the J end lost 1 base, and 7 bases lay between the germline ends. Here the CDR3 reads CASRPGSYNEQFF. The DNA for the CDR3 is TGTGCCAGCAGGCCAGGGTCCTACAATGAGCAGTTCTTC.

The rearrangement joins TRBV4-3 to TRBJ2-3, with 11 bases fitting TRBD2. Germline CDR1 and CDR2: LGHNA and YSLEER. The CDR3 is 17 amino acids. V was pared by 4 bases and J by 5 bases, with 11 bases of the junction left unmatched. This CDR3 reads CASSLRFSGGAGDTQYF. The CDR3 DNA is TGCGCCAGCAGCCTCCGTTTTAGCGGGGGGGCAGGAGATACGCAGTATTTT.

V gene TRBV6-6 combines with J gene TRBJ1-3, with D possibly TRBD1 on 6 matching bases. Germline V gives CDR1 MNHNY, CDR2 SVGAGI (reference sequence). This CDR3 has 11 amino acids. V was pared by 8 bases and J by 7 bases, with 9 bases between. This chain's CDR3 is CASGQGNTIYF. As DNA, the CDR3 is TGTGCCAGCGGCCAGGGGAACACCATATATTTT.

The count of this clone is one. This chain uses TRBV9 with TRBJ2-1, with 11 bases identical to TRBD2. V lost 3 bases and J lost 4; bases outside the gene matches: 6. This CDR3 comprises 16 residues. Per germline, CDR1 SGDLS and CDR2 YYNGEE. CDR3 sequence (DNA): TGTGCCAGCAGCGAGAAGGGACTAGCGGCTTACAATGAGCAGTTCTTC. Translating it yields CASSEKGLAAYNEQFF.

In DNA, the CDR3 is TGTGCCAGTAGTCAGGGGACATCGGCTGGCTACACCTTC. Protein: CASSQGTSAGYTF. The rearrangement links TRBV19 to TRBJ1-2, with D tentatively TRBD1 (6 bases). Trimming cost V 5 bases and J 7 bases, with 14 bases left between them. Looked up from germline, CDR1 is LNHDA and CDR2 is SQIVND (reference sequence). The CDR3 consists of 13 residues.

The CDR3 is CASSLVSTSGGGLAKNIQYF. CDR3 bases: TGTGCCAGCAGCTTAGTATCGACTAGCGGGGGGGGATTAGCCAAAAACATTCAGTACTTC. V usage is TRBV11-3 and J usage is TRBJ2-4, with TRBD2 identical over 14 bases. Germline V lookup: CDR1 SGHNT, CDR2 YENEEA. The CDR3 has 20 amino acids. V shed 1 base, J shed 0 bases, and the junction held 8 bases outside the gene matches.

The rearrangement uses TRBV29-1 and TRBJ2-1; TRBD2 matches at 13 bases. The CDR3 spans 15 residues. Germline CDR1 SQVTM, CDR2 ANQGSEA. The V gene end was trimmed by 1 base and the J gene end by 6 bases; junction bases not matched to a gene: 3. In DNA form, the CDR3 reads TGCAGCGTTGAAGGGACTAGCGGGAGCTTCAATGAGCAGTTCTTC. This codes for CSVEGTSGSFNEQFF.

This clone was detected once. The chain recombines TRBV11-2 with TRBJ2-7, with 9 bases matching TRBD2. Looked up from germline, CDR1 is SGHAT and CDR2 is FQNNGV. This CDR3 spans 17 amino acids. V lost 1 base to trimming and J lost 0 bases; unmatched junction nucleotides: 7. The CDR3 loop reads CASSLAGLAGISYEQYF. CDR3 DNA: TGTGCCAGCAGCTTAGCCGGCCTAGCGGGGATCTCCTACGAGCAGTACTTC.